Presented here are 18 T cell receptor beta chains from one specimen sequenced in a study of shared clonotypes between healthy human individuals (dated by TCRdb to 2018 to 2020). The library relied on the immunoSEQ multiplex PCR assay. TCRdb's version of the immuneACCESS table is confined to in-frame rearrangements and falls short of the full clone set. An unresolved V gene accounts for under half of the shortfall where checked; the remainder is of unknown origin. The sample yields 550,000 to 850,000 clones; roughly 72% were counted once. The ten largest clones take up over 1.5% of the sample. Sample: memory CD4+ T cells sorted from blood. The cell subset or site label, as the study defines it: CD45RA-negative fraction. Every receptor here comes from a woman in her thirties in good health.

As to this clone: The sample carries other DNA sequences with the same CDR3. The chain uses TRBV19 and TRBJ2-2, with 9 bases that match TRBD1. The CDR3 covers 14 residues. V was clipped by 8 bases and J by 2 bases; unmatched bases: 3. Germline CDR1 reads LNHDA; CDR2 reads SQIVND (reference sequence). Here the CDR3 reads CASRDRANTGELFF. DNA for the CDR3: TGTGCCAGTCGGGACAGGGCAAACACCGGGGAGCTGTTTTTT.

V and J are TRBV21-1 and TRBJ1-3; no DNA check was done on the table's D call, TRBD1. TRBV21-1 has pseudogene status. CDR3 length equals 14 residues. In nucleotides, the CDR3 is TGTGCCAGCATGGTCAGGTACCCTGGAAACACCATATATTTT. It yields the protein CASMVRYPGNTIYF.

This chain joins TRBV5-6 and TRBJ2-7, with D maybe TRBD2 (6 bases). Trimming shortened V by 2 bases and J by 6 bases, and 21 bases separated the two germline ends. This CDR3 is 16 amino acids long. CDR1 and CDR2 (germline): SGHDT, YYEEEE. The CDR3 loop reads CASSFRDFLPNSEQYF. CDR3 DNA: TGTGCCAGCAGCTTCCGGGACTTTCTCCCGAATTCCGAGCAGTACTTC.

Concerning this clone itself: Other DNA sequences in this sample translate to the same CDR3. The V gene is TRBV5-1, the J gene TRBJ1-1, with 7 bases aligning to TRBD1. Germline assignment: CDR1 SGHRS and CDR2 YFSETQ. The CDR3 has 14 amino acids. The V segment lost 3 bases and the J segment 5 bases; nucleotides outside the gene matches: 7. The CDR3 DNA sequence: TGCGCCAGCAGCTCCGGGACAGAGGGGACTGAAGCTTTCTTT. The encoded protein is CASSSGTEGTEAFF.

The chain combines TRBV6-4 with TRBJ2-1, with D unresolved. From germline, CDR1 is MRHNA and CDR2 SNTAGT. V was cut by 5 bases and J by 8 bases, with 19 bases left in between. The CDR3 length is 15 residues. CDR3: CASSTVALGPYEQFF. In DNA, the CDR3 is TGTGCCAGCAGTACCGTGGCCCTAGGGCCTTATGAGCAGTTCTTC.

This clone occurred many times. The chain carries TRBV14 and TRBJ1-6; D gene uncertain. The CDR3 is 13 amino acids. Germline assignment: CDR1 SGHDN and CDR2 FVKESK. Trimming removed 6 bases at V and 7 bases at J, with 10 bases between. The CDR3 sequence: CASSSNSNSPLHF. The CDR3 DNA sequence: TGTGCCAGCAGTTCCAACAGCAATTCACCCCTCCACTTT.

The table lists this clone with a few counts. The CDR3 reads CAWPGTQYF. The DNA of the CDR3 is TGTGCCTGGCCTGGGACCCAGTACTTC. V usage is TRBV30 and J usage is TRBJ2-5; D is ambiguous. The CDR3 is 9 amino acids. Between the trimmed V and J ends, which lost 5 bases and 7 bases, there was a span of 5 bases. Per the germline V gene, CDR1 is GTSNPN and CDR2 is SVGIG (reference sequence).

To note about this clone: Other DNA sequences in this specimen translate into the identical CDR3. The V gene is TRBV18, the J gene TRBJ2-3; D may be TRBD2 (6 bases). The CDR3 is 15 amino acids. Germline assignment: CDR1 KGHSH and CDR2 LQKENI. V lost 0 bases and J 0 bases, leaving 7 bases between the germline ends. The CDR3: CASSPPGLSTDTQYF. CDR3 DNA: TGTGCCAGCTCACCACCGGGACTGAGCACAGATACGCAGTATTTT.

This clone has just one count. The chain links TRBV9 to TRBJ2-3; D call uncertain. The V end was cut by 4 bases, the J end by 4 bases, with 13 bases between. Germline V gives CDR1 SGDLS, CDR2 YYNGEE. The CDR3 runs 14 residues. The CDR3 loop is CASSPRRLADTQYF. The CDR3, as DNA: TGTGCCAGCAGCCCACGCAGGCTGGCAGATACGCAGTATTTT.

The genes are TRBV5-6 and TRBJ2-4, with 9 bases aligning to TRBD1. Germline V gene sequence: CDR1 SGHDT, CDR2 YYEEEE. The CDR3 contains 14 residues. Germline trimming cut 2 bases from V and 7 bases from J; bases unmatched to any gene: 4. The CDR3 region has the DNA TGTGCCAGCAGCTTTTGGACAGGGGTGAACATTCAGTACTTC. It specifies CASSFWTGVNIQYF.

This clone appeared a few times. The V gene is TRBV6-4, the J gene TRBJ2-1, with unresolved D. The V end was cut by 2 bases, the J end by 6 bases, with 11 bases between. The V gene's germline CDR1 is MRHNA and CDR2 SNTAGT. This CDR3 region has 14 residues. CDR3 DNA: TGTGCCAGCAGTGACAGGGTTTCCGGCAATGAGCAGTTCTTC. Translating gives CASSDRVSGNEQFF.

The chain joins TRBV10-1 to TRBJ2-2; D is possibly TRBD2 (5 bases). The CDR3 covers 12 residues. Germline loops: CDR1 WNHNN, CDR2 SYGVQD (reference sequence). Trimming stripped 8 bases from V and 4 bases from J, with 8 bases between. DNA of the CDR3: TGCGCCAGCCGAGGGAGCACCGGGGAGCTGTTTTTT. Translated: CASRGSTGELFF.

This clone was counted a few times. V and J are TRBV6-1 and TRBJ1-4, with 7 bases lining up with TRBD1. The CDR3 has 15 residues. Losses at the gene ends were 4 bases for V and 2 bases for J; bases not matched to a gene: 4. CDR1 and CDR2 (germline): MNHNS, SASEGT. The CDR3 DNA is TGTGCCAGCAGTGGGGTGGGACAGACTAATGAAAAACTGTTTTTT. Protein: CASSGVGQTNEKLFF.

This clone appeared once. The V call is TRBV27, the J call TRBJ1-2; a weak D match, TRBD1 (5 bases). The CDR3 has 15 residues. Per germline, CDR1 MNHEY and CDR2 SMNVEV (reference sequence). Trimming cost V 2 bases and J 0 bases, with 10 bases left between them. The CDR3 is CASSLLGGSNYGYTF. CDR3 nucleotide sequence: TGTGCCAGCAGTTTACTGGGGGGATCTAACTATGGCTACACCTTC.

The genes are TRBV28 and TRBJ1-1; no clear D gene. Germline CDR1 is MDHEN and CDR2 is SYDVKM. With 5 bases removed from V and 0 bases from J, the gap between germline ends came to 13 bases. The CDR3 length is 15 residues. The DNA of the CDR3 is TGTGCCAGCAGTCCAAGGTCGGGCATGAACACTGAAGCTTTCTTT. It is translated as CASSPRSGMNTEAFF.

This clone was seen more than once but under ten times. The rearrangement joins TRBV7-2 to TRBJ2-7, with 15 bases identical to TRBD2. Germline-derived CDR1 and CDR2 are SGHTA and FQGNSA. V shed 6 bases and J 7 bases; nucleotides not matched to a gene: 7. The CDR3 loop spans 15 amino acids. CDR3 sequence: CASRAPGLAGGEQYF. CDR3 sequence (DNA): TGTGCCAGCAGGGCCCCGGGACTAGCGGGAGGTGAGCAGTACTTC.

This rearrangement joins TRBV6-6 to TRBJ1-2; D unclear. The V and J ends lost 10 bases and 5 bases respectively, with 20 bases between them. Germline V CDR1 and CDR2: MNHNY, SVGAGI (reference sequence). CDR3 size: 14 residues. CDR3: CATKDGLKLYGYTF. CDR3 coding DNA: TGTGCCACCAAGGACGGACTAAAGCTTTATGGCTACACCTTC.

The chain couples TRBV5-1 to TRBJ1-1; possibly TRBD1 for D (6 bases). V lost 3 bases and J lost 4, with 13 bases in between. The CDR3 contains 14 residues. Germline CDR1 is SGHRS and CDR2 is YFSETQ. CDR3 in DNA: TGCGCCAGCAGCTCGGACAGCCGAGGCACTGAAGCTTTCTTT. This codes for CASSSDSRGTEAFF.